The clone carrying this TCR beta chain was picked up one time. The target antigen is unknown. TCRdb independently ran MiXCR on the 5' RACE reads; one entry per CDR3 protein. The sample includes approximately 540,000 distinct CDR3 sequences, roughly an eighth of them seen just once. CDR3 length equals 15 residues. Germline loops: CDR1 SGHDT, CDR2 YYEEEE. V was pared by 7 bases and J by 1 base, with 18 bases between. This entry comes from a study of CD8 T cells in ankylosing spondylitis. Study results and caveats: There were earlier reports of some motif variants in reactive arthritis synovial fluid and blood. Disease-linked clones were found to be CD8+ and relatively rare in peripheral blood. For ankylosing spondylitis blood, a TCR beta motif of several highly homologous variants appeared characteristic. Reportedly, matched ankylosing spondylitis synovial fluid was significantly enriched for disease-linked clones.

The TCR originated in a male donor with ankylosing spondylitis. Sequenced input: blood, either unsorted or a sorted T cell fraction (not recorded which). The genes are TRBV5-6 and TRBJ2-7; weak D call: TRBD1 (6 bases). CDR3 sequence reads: CASGPGTPNSYEQYF. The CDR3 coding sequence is TGTGCCAGCGGCCCCGGGACACCCAATTCCTACGAGCAGTACTTC.